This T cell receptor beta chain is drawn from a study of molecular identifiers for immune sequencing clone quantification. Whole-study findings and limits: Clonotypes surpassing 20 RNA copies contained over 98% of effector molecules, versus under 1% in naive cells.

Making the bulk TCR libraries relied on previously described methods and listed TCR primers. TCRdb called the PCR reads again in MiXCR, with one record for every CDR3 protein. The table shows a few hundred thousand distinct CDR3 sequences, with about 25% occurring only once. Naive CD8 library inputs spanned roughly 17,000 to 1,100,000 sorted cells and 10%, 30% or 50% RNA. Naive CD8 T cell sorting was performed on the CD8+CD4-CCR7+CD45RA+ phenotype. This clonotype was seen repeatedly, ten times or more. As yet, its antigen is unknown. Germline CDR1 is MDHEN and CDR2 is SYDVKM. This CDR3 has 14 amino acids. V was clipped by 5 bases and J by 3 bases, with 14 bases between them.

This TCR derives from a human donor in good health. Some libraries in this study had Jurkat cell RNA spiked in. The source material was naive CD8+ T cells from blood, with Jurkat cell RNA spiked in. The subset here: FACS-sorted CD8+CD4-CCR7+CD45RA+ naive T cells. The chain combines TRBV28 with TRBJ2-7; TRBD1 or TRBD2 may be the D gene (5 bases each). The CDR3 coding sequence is TGTGCCAGCAGTCCTCGGGACCGGTACTACGAGCAGTACTTC. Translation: CASSPRDRYYEQYF.